This TCR beta chain was recovered during a study of T cell responses to AZD1222 COVID-19 vaccine. The V gene's germline CDR1 is SGHTA and CDR2 FQGNSA. V was clipped by 0 bases and J by 6 bases, with 15 bases between them. The CDR3 contains 16 residues. Data came from immunoSEQ multiplex PCR; TCRdb stores just in-frame clones and leaves some out. The table includes around 130,000 clones, more than 85% detected once. In regard to this clone: Its cognate antigen is unknown.

Pooling was applied to second doses at about 4 or about 12 weeks. Whole-study findings and limits: Possibly, clonal diversity was underestimated; donors were largely white British and included more females. The study sampled repertoires only after the peak T cell response.

This TCR was sampled from an adult who received the AZD1222 COVID-19 vaccine. The V call is TRBV7-2, the J call TRBJ1-5; D remains unclear. The input for sequencing was peripheral blood, taken 28 days after the second AZD1222 dose. The CDR3 here is CASSLARASGLQPQHF. The CDR3 bases are TGTGCCAGCAGCTTAGCGAGGGCCTCTGGGCTTCAGCCCCAGCATTTT.